This paragraph covers one TCR beta chain sequence. No antigen is known for it. Other DNA sequences in the sample encode the same CDR3. Regarding treatment: around 19 received Ad26.COV2.S at low or high dose, single or two shots; a few received placebo; per-sample allocation not given. Repertoires come from day 63 after the first vaccine or placebo injection. This entry comes from a study of Ad26.COV2.S vaccination and SARS-CoV-2 variants. Study summary: The vaccine Ad26.COV2.S was put into the muscle once, or twice with 56 days between. Study-level results: Placebo recipients and vaccine recipients were similar in non-spike TCR breadth. Responses of spike-specific T cells (both CD8+ and CD4+) reportedly showed substantial breadth after vaccination. The placebo group had lower spike-specific TCR breadth than the vaccine recipients did.

Profiling relied on immunoSEQ multiplex PCR, and the TCRdb table lists in-frame clones only, not all of them. The sample includes around 450,000 clones, 90% of them seen just once. This CDR3 is built from 14 residues. V lost 4 bases and J 3 bases, leaving 11 bases between the germline ends. CDR1 and CDR2 (germline): SGHNT, YYREEE (reference sequence). V and J are TRBV5-4 and TRBJ1-5, with a weak D call TRBD1 (6 bases). The input for sequencing was peripheral blood, taken in a trial of Ad26.COV2.S vaccine versus placebo. The clonotype originates from a person aged 18-60 years who received the Ad26.COV2.S COVID-19 vaccine or a placebo. The CDR3 DNA is TGTGCCAGCAGCCTACAGGGCAACAATCAGCCCCAGCATTTT. This gives the protein CASSLQGNNQPQHF.